Given below is one T cell receptor (beta chain) in context. This sample stems from a study of CD8 T cells in Susac syndrome. From germline, CDR1 is SGDLS and CDR2 YYNGEE. Trimming took 6 bases from V and 3 from J, leaving 12 bases between them. The CDR3 loop spans 13 amino acids. cDNA came from about 0.5 to 1 ug RNA primed by random hexamers. One entry per CDR3 protein, called by TCRdb with MiXCR from the immunoSEQ multiplex PCR reads. The sample contains about 19,000 distinct CDR3 sequences, about 95% of which appear only once. The sequenced sample was CD8+ T cells from PBMCs. The sequence derives from a human donor in good health. The chain recombines TRBV9 with TRBJ2-5; D is unresolved. For the CDR3, the DNA is TGTGCCAGCAACCAAAACAGCGAAGAGACCCAGTACTTC. Amino acid sequence: CASNQNSEETQYF.